The T cell receptor (beta chain) described here comes from a study of blood T cell repertoires in COVID-19. Looking at the study overall: Samples came from the United States, Italy and Spain, spanning acute and convalescent COVID-19. PBMCs, B-cell-depleted T cells, or T cells were the source of the cDNA or gDNA that made up the material.

The CDR3 is 14 amino acids. Germline values: CDR1 MGHDK, CDR2 SYGVNS. J was trimmed by 5 bases and V by 9 bases; bases with no gene match: 9. In the authors' workflow: Counts of nucleated cells, estimated from reference gene primer amplification, were obtained. Sequencing was performed with immunoSEQ multiplex PCR; in TCRdb, only in-frame clones are kept and a portion is missing. V and J calls and clone size follow that table, whereas D and trimming were derived from the DNA. The data contain around 130,000 clones, roughly 88% of them singletons. This clone appeared a single time. The chain combines TRBV25-1 with TRBJ2-5, with 10 bases that match TRBD1. The TCR comes from a man in his 60s with active or convalescent COVID-19. The sequencing sample was made of peripheral blood. Written as DNA, the CDR3 is TGTGCCAGTTCCCCGGGACAGGGGATTGAGACCCAGTACTTC. It encodes CASSPGQGIETQYF.